This is a list of T cell receptor beta chains from one sample in a study of identifying expanded T cells in peripheral blood. Some clones are missing from TCRdb's copy, which holds only in-frame ones; the method was immunoSEQ multiplex PCR. Of tens of thousands of clones in the sample, more than 75% were seen once. The specimen sequenced was blood. These receptors came from a person aged 18 to 69 in good health. The conserved cysteine and the conserved F or W are not part of the CDR3 here. The D gene is left open where the match is weak.

v_call: TRBV18; j_call: TRBJ1-5; cdr3_length: 13; d_call: TRBD1; cdr3_aa: ASSPLGQGNQPQH
v_call: TRBV6-5; j_call: TRBJ2-7; cdr3_length: 10; d_call: NA; cdr3_aa: ASSYPEDEQY
v_call: TRBV10-3; j_call: TRBJ2-3; cdr3_length: 13; d_call: TRBD2; cdr3_aa: AISGTSAGTDTQY
v_call: TRBV25-1; j_call: TRBJ2-7; cdr3_length: 8; d_call: NA; cdr3_aa: ASGEYEQY
v_call: TRBV7-3; j_call: TRBJ1-1; cdr3_length: 11; d_call: NA; cdr3_aa: ASSLGGGTEAF
v_call: TRBV7-3; j_call: TRBJ1-1; cdr3_length: 12; d_call: NA; cdr3_aa: ASAFDRVNTEAF
v_call: TRBV7-9; j_call: TRBJ2-7; cdr3_length: 14; d_call: TRBD1; cdr3_aa: ASSWGQVRSSYEQY
v_call: TRBV7-8; j_call: TRBJ1-2; cdr3_length: 11; d_call: NA; cdr3_aa: ASTPPGSNGYT
v_call: TRBV27; j_call: TRBJ1-1; cdr3_length: 13; d_call: NA; cdr3_aa: ASSLSGVIVAEAF
v_call: TRBV18; j_call: TRBJ1-1; cdr3_length: 12; d_call: NA; cdr3_aa: ASSPPARDIQAF
v_call: TRBV11-3; j_call: TRBJ2-7; cdr3_length: 14; d_call: TRBD1; cdr3_aa: ASSQRTGVDTYEQY
v_call: TRBV25-1; j_call: TRBJ2-2; cdr3_length: 14; d_call: TRBD1; cdr3_aa: ASSAIGQGRTGELF
v_call: TRBV6-5; j_call: TRBJ2-7; cdr3_length: 13; d_call: NA; cdr3_aa: ASSFKLAGRYEQY
v_call: TRBV14; j_call: TRBJ1-1; cdr3_length: 12; d_call: NA; cdr3_aa: ASSQLQEYTEAF
v_call: TRBV30; j_call: TRBJ2-3; cdr3_length: 13; d_call: TRBD2; cdr3_aa: AWSGSGGFTDTQY
v_call: TRBV7-8; j_call: TRBJ1-6; cdr3_length: 14; d_call: TRBD1; cdr3_aa: ASSPPDRARNSPLH
v_call: TRBV9; j_call: TRBJ2-7; cdr3_length: 13; d_call: NA; cdr3_aa: ASSAPGGGVHEQY
v_call: TRBV2; j_call: TRBJ2-2; cdr3_length: 14; d_call: TRBD1; cdr3_aa: ASRRQGPSNTGELF
v_call: TRBV11-2; j_call: TRBJ2-7; cdr3_length: 13; d_call: NA; cdr3_aa: ASSLRGHESYEQY